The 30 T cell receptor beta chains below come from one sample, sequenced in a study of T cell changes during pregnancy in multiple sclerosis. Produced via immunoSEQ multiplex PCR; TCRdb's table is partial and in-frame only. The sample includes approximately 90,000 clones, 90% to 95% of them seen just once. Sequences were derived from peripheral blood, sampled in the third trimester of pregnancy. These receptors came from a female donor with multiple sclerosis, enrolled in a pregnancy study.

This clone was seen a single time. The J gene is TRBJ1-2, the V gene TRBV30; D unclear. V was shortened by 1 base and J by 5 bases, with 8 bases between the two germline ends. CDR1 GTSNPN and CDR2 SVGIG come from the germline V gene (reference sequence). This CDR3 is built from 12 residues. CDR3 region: CAWSGNRYGYTF. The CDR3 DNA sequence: TGTGCCTGGAGTGGGAACAGATATGGCTACACCTTC.

The CDR3 DNA is TGTGCCTGGAGTCCGACAGGGCTTCCGCCCCAGCATTTT. Its translation: CAWSPTGLPPQHF. This chain uses TRBV30 with TRBJ1-5; TRBD1 matches at 7 bases. Germline-derived CDR1 and CDR2 are GTSNPN and SVGIG (reference sequence). V shed 2 bases, J shed 9 bases, and the junction held 7 bases outside the gene matches. This CDR3 is 13 amino acids long.

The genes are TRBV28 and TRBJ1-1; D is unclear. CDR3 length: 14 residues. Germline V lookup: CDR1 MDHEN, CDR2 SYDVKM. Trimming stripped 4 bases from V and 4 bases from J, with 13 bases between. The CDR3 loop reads CASSYRGQSTEAFF. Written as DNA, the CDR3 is TGTGCCAGCAGTTACCGGGGTCAGAGCACTGAAGCTTTCTTT.

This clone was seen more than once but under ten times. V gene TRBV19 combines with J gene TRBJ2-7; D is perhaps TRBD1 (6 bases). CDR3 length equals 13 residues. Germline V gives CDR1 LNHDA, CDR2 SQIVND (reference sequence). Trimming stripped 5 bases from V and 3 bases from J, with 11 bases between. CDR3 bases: TGTGCCAGTAGTGTCACAGGGTTCTACGAGCAGTACTTC. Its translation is CASSVTGFYEQYF.

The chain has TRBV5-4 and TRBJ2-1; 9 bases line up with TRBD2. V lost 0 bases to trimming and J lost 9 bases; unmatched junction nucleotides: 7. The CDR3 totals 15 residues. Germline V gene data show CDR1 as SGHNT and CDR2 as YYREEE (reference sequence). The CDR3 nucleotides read TGTGCCAGCAGCTTGGGAGGACTAGCGAGTAGTGAGCAGTTCTTC. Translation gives CASSLGGLASSEQFF.

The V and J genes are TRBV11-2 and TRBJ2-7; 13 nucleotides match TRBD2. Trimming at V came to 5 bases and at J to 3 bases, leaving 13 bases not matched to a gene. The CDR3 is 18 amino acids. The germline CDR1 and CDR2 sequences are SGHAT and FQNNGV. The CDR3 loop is CASSAGGLAGKRGYEQYF. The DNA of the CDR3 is TGTGCCAGCAGCGCCGGGGGACTAGCGGGAAAACGTGGCTACGAGCAGTACTTC.

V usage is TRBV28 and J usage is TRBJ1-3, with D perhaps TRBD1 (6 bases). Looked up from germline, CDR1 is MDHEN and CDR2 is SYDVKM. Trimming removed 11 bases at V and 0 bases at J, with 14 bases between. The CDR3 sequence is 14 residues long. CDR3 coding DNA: TGTGCCCACGGACAGCCGGCCTCTGGAAACACCATATATTTT. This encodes CAHGQPASGNTIYF.

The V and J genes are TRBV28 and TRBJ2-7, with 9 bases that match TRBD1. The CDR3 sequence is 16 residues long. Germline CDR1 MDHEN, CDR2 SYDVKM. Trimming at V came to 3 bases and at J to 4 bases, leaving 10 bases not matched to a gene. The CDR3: CASSLSAGQGRYEQYF. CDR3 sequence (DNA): TGTGCCAGCAGTTTGTCTGCGGGACAGGGTAGGTACGAGCAGTACTTC.

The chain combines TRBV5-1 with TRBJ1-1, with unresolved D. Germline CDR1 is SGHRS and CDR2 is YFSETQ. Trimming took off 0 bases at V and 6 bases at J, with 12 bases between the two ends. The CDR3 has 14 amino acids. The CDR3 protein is CASSLAGFLAEAFF. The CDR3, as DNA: TGCGCCAGCAGCTTGGCGGGATTTTTAGCTGAAGCTTTCTTT.

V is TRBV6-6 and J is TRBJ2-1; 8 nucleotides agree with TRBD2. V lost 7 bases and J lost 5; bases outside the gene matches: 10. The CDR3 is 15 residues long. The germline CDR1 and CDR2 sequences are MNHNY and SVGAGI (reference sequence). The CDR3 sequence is CASTGTSGPNNEQFF. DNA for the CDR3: TGTGCCAGCACCGGAACTAGCGGACCTAACAATGAGCAGTTCTTC.

The CDR3 DNA sequence: TGCGCCAGCAGCTTAGGGGGGAGGGCCGACAATGAGCAGTTCTTC. Protein product: CASSLGGRADNEQFF. The rearrangement joins TRBV5-1 to TRBJ2-1, with D possibly being TRBD2 (7 bases). The germline V gene encodes CDR1 SGHRS and CDR2 YFSETQ. The germline V and J ends were trimmed by 2 bases and 5 bases, with 14 bases remaining between them. The CDR3 is 15 residues long.

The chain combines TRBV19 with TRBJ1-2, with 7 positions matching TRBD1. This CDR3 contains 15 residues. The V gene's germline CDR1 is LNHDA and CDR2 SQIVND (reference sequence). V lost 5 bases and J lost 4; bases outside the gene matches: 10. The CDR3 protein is CASSASGGNPYGYTF. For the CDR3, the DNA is TGTGCCAGTAGTGCCTCAGGGGGTAACCCCTATGGCTACACCTTC.

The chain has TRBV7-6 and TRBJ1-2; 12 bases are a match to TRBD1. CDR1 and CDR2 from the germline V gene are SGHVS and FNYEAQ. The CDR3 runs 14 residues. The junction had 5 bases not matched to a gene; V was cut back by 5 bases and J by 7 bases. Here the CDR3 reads CASSGTGGSGGYTF. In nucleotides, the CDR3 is TGTGCCAGCAGCGGGACAGGGGGCTCGGGTGGCTACACCTTC.

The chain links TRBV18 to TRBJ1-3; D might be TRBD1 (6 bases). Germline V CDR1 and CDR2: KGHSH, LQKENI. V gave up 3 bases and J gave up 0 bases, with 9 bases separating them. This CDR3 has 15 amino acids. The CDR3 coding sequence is TGTGCCAGCTCACCCGACAGGCCCTCTGGAAACACCATATATTTT. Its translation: CASSPDRPSGNTIYF.

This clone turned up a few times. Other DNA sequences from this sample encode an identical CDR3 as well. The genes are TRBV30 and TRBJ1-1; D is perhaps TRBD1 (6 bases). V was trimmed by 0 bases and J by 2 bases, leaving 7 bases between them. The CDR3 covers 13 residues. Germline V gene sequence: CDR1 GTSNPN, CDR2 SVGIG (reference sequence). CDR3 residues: CAWSVQGNTEAFF. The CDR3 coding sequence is TGTGCCTGGAGTGTACAGGGTAACACTGAAGCTTTCTTT. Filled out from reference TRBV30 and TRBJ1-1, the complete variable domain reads SQTIHQWPATLVQPVGSPLSLECTVEGTSNPNLYWYRQAAGRGLQLLFYSVGIGQISSEVPQNLSASRPQDRQFILSSKKLLLSDSGFYLCAWSVQGNTEAFFGQGTRLTVV.

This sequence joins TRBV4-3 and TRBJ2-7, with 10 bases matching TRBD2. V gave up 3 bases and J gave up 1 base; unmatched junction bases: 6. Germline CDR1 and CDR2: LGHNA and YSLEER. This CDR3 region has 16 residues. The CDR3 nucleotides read TGCGCCAGCAGCCATGGCAGGACTAGCGGTTCCTACGAGCAGTACTTC. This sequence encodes CASSHGRTSGSYEQYF.

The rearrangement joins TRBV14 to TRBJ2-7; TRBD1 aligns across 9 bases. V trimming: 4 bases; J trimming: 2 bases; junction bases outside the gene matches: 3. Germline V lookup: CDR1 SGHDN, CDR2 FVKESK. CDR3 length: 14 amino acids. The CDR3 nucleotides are TGTGCCAGCAGCCCCGGACAGGGGCCCTACGAGCAGTACTTC. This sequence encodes CASSPGQGPYEQYF.

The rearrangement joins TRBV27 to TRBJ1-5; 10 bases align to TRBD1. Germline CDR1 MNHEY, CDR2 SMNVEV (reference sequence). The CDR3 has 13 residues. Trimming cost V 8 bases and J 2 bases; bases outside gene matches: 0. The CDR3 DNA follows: TGTGCCAGCGGGACAGGGGGCAATCAGCCCCAGCATTTT. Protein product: CASGTGGNQPQHF.

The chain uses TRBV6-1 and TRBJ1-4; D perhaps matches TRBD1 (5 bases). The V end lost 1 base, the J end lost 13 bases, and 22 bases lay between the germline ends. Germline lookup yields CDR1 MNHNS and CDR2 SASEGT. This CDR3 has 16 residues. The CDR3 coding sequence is TGTGCCAGCAGTGAAGATAATCGGGTGAAGGGGCGAGTACTGTTTTTT. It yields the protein CASSEDNRVKGRVLFF.

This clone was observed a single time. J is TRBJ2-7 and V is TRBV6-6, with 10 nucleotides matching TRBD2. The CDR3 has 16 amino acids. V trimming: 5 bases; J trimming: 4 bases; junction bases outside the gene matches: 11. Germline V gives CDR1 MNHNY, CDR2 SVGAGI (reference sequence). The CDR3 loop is CASSPGLASGGYEQYF. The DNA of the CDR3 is TGTGCCAGCAGTCCGGGACTAGCGTCAGGGGGGTACGAGCAGTACTTC.

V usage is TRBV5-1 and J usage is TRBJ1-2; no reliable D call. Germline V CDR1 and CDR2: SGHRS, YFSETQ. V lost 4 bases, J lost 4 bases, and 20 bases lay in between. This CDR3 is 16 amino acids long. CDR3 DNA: TGCGCCAGCAGCCTGGTGTTGGGAGGTGTAGGCTATGGCTACACCTTC. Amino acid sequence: CASSLVLGGVGYGYTF.

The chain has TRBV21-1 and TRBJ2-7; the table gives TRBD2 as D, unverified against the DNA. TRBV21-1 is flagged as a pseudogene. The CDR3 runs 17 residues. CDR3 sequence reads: CASSLIGLAGELHEQYF. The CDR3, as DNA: TGTGCCAGCAGCTTAATAGGACTAGCGGGAGAGCTCCACGAGCAGTACTTC.

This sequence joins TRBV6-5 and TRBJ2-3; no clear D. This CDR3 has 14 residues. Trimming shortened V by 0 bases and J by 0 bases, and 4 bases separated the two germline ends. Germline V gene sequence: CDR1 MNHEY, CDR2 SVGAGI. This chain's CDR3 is CASSYSSSTDTQYF. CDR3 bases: TGTGCCAGCAGTTACTCGTCTAGCACAGATACGCAGTATTTT.

The CDR3 DNA reads as TGTGCCAGCAGTTTCGGGGTCCCCCCGGGTTACTACGAGCAGTACTTC. This gives the protein CASSFGVPPGYYEQYF. The chain employs TRBV27 and TRBJ2-7, with D tentatively TRBD2 (5 bases). The CDR3 runs 16 residues. With 3 bases removed from V and 3 bases from J, the gap between germline ends came to 18 bases. Germline CDR1 is MNHEY and CDR2 is SMNVEV (reference sequence).

CDR3 nucleotide sequence: TGTGCCAGCACCCTTAGCCTAGCGGGCCCCTACGAGCAGTACTTC. Translation gives CASTLSLAGPYEQYF. The rearrangement uses TRBV11-2 and TRBJ2-7, with 8 positions matching TRBD2. Germline assignment: CDR1 SGHAT and CDR2 FQNNGV. J lost 2 bases, V lost 7 bases, and 10 bases had no gene match. This CDR3 contains 15 residues. The full variable domain, rest sourced from reference TRBV11-2 and TRBJ2-7, is EAGVAQSPRYKIIEKRQSVAFWCNPISGHATLYWYQQILGQGPKLLIQFQNNGVVDDSQLPKDRFSAERLKGVDSTLKIQPAKLEDSAVYLCASTLSLAGPYEQYFGPGTRLTVT.

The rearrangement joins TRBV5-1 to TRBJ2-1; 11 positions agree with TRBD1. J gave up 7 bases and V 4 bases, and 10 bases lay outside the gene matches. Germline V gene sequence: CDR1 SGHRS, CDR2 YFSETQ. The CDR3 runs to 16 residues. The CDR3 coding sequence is TGCGCCAGCAGCCCGACTGCAGGGACAGGGGGAAATGAGCAGTTCTTC. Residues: CASSPTAGTGGNEQFF. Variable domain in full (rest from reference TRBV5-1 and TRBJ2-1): KAGVTQTPRYLIKTRGQQVTLSCSPISGHRSVSWYQQTPGQGLQFLFEYFSETQRNKGNFPGRFSGRQFSNSRSEMNVSTLELGDSALYLCASSPTAGTGGNEQFFGPGTRLTVL.

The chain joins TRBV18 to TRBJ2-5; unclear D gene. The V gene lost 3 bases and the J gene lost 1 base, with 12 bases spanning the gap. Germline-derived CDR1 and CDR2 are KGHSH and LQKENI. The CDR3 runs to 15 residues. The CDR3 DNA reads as TGTGCCAGCTCACCCTACAAGAGGCCCCAAGAGACCCAGTACTTC. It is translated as CASSPYKRPQETQYF.

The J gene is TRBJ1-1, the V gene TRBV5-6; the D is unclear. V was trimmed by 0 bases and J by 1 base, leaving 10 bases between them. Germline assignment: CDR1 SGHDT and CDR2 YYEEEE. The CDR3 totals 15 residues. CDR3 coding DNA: TGTGCCAGCAGCTTGGCCGGGATTTGGAACACTGAAGCTTTCTTT. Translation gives CASSLAGIWNTEAFF. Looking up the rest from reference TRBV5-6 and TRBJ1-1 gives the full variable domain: DAGVTQSPTHLIKTRGQQVTLRCSPKSGHDTVSWYQQALGQGPQFIFQYYEEEERQRGNFPDRFSGHQFPNYSSELNVNALLLGDSALYLCASSLAGIWNTEAFFGQGTRLTVV.

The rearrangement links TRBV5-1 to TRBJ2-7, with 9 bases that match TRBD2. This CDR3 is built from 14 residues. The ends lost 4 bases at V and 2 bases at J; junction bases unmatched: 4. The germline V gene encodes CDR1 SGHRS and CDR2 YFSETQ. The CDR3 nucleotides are TGCGCCAGCAGCGCCGCTAGCGGGGCCTACGAGCAGTACTTC. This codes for CASSAASGAYEQYF.

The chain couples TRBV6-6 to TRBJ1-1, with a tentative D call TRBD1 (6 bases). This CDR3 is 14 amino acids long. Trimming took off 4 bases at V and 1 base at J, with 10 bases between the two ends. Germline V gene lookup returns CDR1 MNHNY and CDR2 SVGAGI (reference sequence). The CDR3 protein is CASSLQGQNTEAFF. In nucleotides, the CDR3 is TGTGCCAGCAGTTTACAGGGCCAGAACACTGAAGCTTTCTTT.